These 31 T cell receptor beta chains share one sample of origin, sequenced in a study of T cells in Graves' hyperthyroidism and ophthalmopathy. There were TCR beta CDR3 regions amplified from RNA transcripts. The TCR CDR3 was amplified in a first-round RT-PCR using the HTBI primer set. TCRdb reanalysed the multiplex PCR reads using MiXCR and keeps one entry per CDR3 protein. Of around 600,000 distinct CDR3 sequences in the sample, more than 12% were seen once. Sequencing input: blood. All receptors derive from a woman in her fifties or sixties with Graves' ophthalmopathy.

V usage is TRBV24-1 and J usage is TRBJ2-7, with TRBD2 as a possible D gene (7 bases). Trimming stripped 1 base from V and 0 bases from J, with 12 bases between. There are 16 residues in the CDR3. The germline CDR1 and CDR2 sequences are KGHDR and SFDVKD. The CDR3 sequence: CATSDLGGATSYEQYF. The CDR3 DNA reads TGTGCCACCAGTGATTTAGGGGGGGCAACCTCCTACGAGCAGTACTTC.

This clonotype turned up a few times. A much larger clone is a single base away; this may be a read error. The rearrangement uses TRBV27 and TRBJ2-3; D is unresolved. Germline assignment: CDR1 MNHEY and CDR2 SMNVEV (reference sequence). This CDR3 contains 12 residues. V was cut by 7 bases and J by 0 bases, with 5 bases left in between. CDR3 sequence reads: CASTDSTDTQYF. The CDR3 region has the DNA TGTGCCAGCACCGATAGCACAGATACGCAGTATTTT.

This clonotype was observed many times. The chain recombines TRBV28 with TRBJ2-7, with D maybe TRBD2 (6 bases). The V end lost 6 bases, the J end lost 0 bases, and 15 bases lay between the germline ends. The CDR3 runs 15 residues. Germline V CDR1 and CDR2: MDHEN, SYDVKM. The CDR3 DNA is TGTGCCAGCAGACCAAACCTAGCGAGCTCCTACGAGCAGTACTTC. It codes for CASRPNLASSYEQYF.

Notes on this clonotype: The conserved closing phenylalanine or tryptophan is absent in this CDR3, likely reflecting a read error. V usage is TRBV6-5 and J usage is TRBJ2-1; 9 nucleotides line up with TRBD2. V lost 4 bases to trimming and J lost 9 bases; unmatched junction nucleotides: 13. The CDR3 sequence is 16 residues long. The V gene's germline CDR1 is MNHEY and CDR2 SVGAGI. The CDR3 sequence is CASSSRLAETRIEQFS. As DNA, the CDR3 is TGTGCCAGCAGTTCTCGACTAGCGGAGACTAGGATTGAGCAGTTCTCC.

This chain uses TRBV10-3 with TRBJ2-7; D might be TRBD2 (5 bases). The germline V and J ends were trimmed by 8 bases and 5 bases, with 19 bases remaining between them. The CDR3 runs 14 residues. Per germline, CDR1 ENHRY and CDR2 SYGVKD. The CDR3 nucleotides are TGTGCCATCGGGGTCGGGCCCCCCGGGAACGAGCAGTACTTC. Its translation is CAIGVGPPGNEQYF.

This clonotype was seen ten or more times. This chain links TRBV7-2 with TRBJ2-3; 14 nucleotides align to TRBD2. Germline-derived CDR1 and CDR2 are SGHTA and FQGNSA. The CDR3 runs 15 residues. Unmatched junction bases numbered 10, after V lost 4 bases and J lost 13 bases. This chain's CDR3 is CASSWSGTSGSSEYF. The CDR3 bases are TGTGCCAGCAGCTGGTCCGGGACTAGCGGGAGTTCTGAGTATTTT.

This clonotype was seen repeatedly, ten times or more. The V gene is TRBV20-1, the J gene TRBJ1-4; 10 bases fit TRBD1. The CDR3 runs 14 residues. Germline lookup yields CDR1 DFQATT and CDR2 SNEGSKA (reference sequence). Trimming cost V 6 bases and J 4 bases; bases outside gene matches: 5. In nucleotides, the CDR3 is TGCAGTGCCTGGGACAGGGGCTTTAATGAAAAACTGTTTTTT. Translated, it gives CSAWDRGFNEKLFF.

This clonotype occurred many times. The chain employs TRBV24-1 and TRBJ2-1, with 10 bases identical to TRBD2. This CDR3 contains 16 residues. Germline V gene lookup returns CDR1 KGHDR and CDR2 SFDVKD. The V and J ends lost 3 bases and 9 bases, in that order; junction bases with no gene match: 10. This CDR3 is CATSDRTSGIVFEQFF. Written as DNA, the CDR3 is TGTGCCACCAGTGATCGGACTAGCGGCATCGTTTTTGAGCAGTTCTTC.

This clonotype was observed many times. The V gene is TRBV30, the J gene TRBJ2-5; TRBD2 might be the D (5 bases). The CDR3 covers 15 residues. V lost 0 bases and J lost 4, with 15 bases in between. CDR1 GTSNPN and CDR2 SVGIG come from the germline V gene (reference sequence). The CDR3 reads CAWSVLWGSAETQYF. The DNA for the CDR3 is TGTGCCTGGAGTGTACTTTGGGGTAGCGCAGAGACCCAGTACTTC.

The chain carries TRBV20-1 and TRBJ2-1; D perhaps matches TRBD1 (6 bases). The CDR3 covers 16 residues. In germline, CDR1 is DFQATT, CDR2 SNEGSKA (reference sequence). Trimming removed 0 bases at V and 2 bases at J, with 14 bases between. Written as DNA, the CDR3 is TGCAGTGCTAGAGACCACAGGGCGTCCCCCTACAATGAGCAGTTCTTC. It is translated as CSARDHRASPYNEQFF.

The sample holds many counts of this clonotype. The rearrangement links TRBV20-1 to TRBJ2-1; possibly TRBD1 or TRBD2 for D (5 bases each). With 0 bases removed from V and 0 bases from J, the gap between germline ends came to 9 bases. Germline V gene lookup returns CDR1 DFQATT and CDR2 SNEGSKA (reference sequence). The CDR3 sequence is 15 residues long. For the CDR3, the DNA is TGCAGTGCTAGAGATGGGACCCGCTCCTACAATGAGCAGTTCTTC. It is translated as CSARDGTRSYNEQFF.

This clonotype was seen at least ten times. The chain has TRBV19 and TRBJ1-6, with a tentative D call TRBD1 (5 bases). The CDR3 is 14 residues long. Germline V gives CDR1 LNHDA, CDR2 SQIVND (reference sequence). Trimming removed 4 bases at V and 10 bases at J, with 14 bases between. In nucleotides, the CDR3 is TGTGCCAGTAGTACGCGTCGGGGGGGGTCACCCCTCCACTTT. Encoded protein: CASSTRRGGSPLHF.

This clonotype was observed at least ten times. V usage is TRBV7-3 and J usage is TRBJ1-1; perhaps TRBD1 as D (6 bases). Trimming shortened V by 4 bases and J by 3 bases, and 18 bases separated the two germline ends. Germline V gives CDR1 SGHTA, CDR2 FQGTGA. The CDR3 contains 16 residues. This CDR3 is CASSSTHTGPYTEAFF. The CDR3 DNA sequence: TGTGCCAGCAGCTCCACCCATACAGGGCCCTACACTGAAGCTTTCTTT.

This clonotype has at least ten counts. The rearrangement links TRBV20-1 to TRBJ2-7; TRBD1 matches 8 bases. The V segment lost 3 bases and the J segment 1 base; nucleotides outside the gene matches: 8. Per germline, CDR1 DFQATT and CDR2 SNEGSKA (reference sequence). The CDR3 totals 15 residues. CDR3 nucleotide sequence: TGCAGTGCTAGCCGAAACCGGGACAGGTCCTACGAGCAGTACTTC. Residues: CSASRNRDRSYEQYF.

Many counts were recorded for this clonotype. The genes are TRBV20-1 and TRBJ1-6; possibly TRBD1 for D (6 bases). Deletions cut 3 bases from V and 7 bases from J, with 10 bases between. From germline, CDR1 is DFQATT and CDR2 SNEGSKA (reference sequence). CDR3 length equals 13 residues. The CDR3 nucleotides are TGCAGTGCTAGCCGGGACACGAATTCACCCCTCCACTTT. It codes for CSASRDTNSPLHF.

This clonotype was seen at least ten times. The chain carries TRBV20-1 and TRBJ2-5; 8 nucleotides agree with TRBD2. The CDR3 loop spans 16 amino acids. Looked up from germline, CDR1 is DFQATT and CDR2 is SNEGSKA (reference sequence). J gave up 5 bases and V 0 bases, and 11 bases lay outside the gene matches. CDR3 in DNA: TGCAGTGCTAGAGATTCAAGCGGGAGAAGTGGGGAGACCCAGTACTTC. Translating gives CSARDSSGRSGETQYF.

This clonotype came up many times. This chain connects TRBV5-1 to TRBJ1-2; weak D call: TRBD1 (5 bases). The CDR3 has 13 residues. The V gene's germline CDR1 is SGHRS and CDR2 YFSETQ. Trimming removed 4 bases from V and 2 bases from J, with 9 bases in between. The chain's CDR3 is CASSPTVNYGYTF. CDR3 in DNA: TGCGCCAGCAGCCCGACAGTGAACTATGGCTACACCTTC.

This chain connects TRBV5-1 to TRBJ2-3, with TRBD2 matching 9 bases. The CDR3 contains 14 residues. The V gene end was trimmed by 7 bases and the J gene end by 6 bases; junction bases not matched to a gene: 9. Germline V lookup: CDR1 SGHRS, CDR2 YFSETQ. This CDR3 is CASWREGGHDTQYF. Here the CDR3 DNA reads TGCGCCAGCTGGCGGGAGGGGGGCCATGATACGCAGTATTTT.

The table lists this clonotype with a few counts. The rearrangement joins TRBV12-3 or TRBV12-4 to TRBJ2-2; a weak D match, TRBD2 (7 bases). CDR3 size: 15 residues. V lost 3 bases, J lost 3 bases, and 11 bases lay in between. The DNA of the CDR3 is TGTGCCAGCAGTTTCCAGGGGAGGGACACCGGGGAGCTGTTTTTT. The encoded protein is CASSFQGRDTGELFF.

This clonotype appeared many times. The rearrangement uses TRBV27 and TRBJ2-7; 11 bases line up with TRBD2. The CDR3 length is 14 residues. Per germline, CDR1 MNHEY and CDR2 SMNVEV (reference sequence). The junction had 0 bases not matched to a gene; V was cut back by 0 bases and J by 5 bases. This chain's CDR3 is CASSLSSGRDEQYF. CDR3 DNA sequence: TGTGCCAGCAGTTTATCTAGCGGGAGGGACGAGCAGTACTTC.

In its sample, this clonotype was seen once. A much larger clone sits a single nucleotide away, making a read error possible. The V call is TRBV27, the J call TRBJ1-2; D is possibly TRBD1 (6 bases). The CDR3 is made up of 15 amino acids. Looked up from germline, CDR1 is MNHEY and CDR2 is SMNVEV (reference sequence). The chain's CDR3 is CAGSTRTEVNYGYTF. The CDR3 DNA is TGTGCCGGCAGTACCCGGACAGAGGTGAACTATGGCTACACCTTC.

This clonotype came up many times. CDR3 DNA sequence: TGTGCCAGCAGTCTTTTAGGAAGTAGGACTGAAGCTTTCTTT. Encoded protein: CASSLLGSRTEAFF. V gene TRBV28 combines with J gene TRBJ1-1; D ambiguous. This CDR3 comprises 14 residues. CDR1 is MDHEN, CDR2 SYDVKM, per germline. The germline V and J ends were trimmed by 5 bases and 5 bases, with 15 bases remaining between them.

The chain couples TRBV7-9 to TRBJ2-5; tentative D call: TRBD2 (6 bases). This CDR3 is built from 15 residues. Trimming stripped 5 bases from V and 3 bases from J, with 16 bases between. CDR1 SEHNR and CDR2 FQNEAQ come from the germline V gene (reference sequence). The chain's CDR3 is CASSQGEVAEETQYF. The CDR3 nucleotides read TGTGCCAGCAGCCAAGGGGAGGTAGCAGAAGAGACCCAGTACTTC.

This clonotype was counted at least ten times. The chain links TRBV12-3 or TRBV12-4 to TRBJ2-2, with D unresolved. CDR3 length equals 13 residues. The V end lost 5 bases, the J end lost 4 bases, and 8 bases lay between the germline ends. The CDR3 sequence is CASSLGITGELFF. The CDR3, as DNA: TGTGCCAGCAGTCTGGGGATCACCGGGGAGCTGTTTTTT.

This clonotype was picked up many times. The gene calls are TRBV28 and TRBJ1-2; D possibly corresponds to TRBD1 (5 bases). CDR3 length: 17 residues. Germline lookup yields CDR1 MDHEN and CDR2 SYDVKM. Trimming pared 5 bases from V and 0 bases from J, leaving 19 bases between. The CDR3 DNA is TGTGCCAGCAGTGACCCGGGACTCAGGGCCGCTAACTATGGCTACACCTTC. It codes for CASSDPGLRAANYGYTF.

At least ten counts were recorded for this clonotype. The V gene is TRBV29-1, the J gene TRBJ2-7; D could derive from TRBD1 or TRBD2 (5 bases each). V gave up 1 base and J gave up 2 bases, with 12 bases separating them. The CDR3 runs 14 residues. The germline V gene encodes CDR1 SQVTM and CDR2 ANQGSEA. CDR3 region: CSVEVLRGTYEQYF. The CDR3 nucleotides are TGCAGCGTTGAAGTTCTGAGGGGCACCTACGAGCAGTACTTC.

This clonotype was found many times. The V call is TRBV28, the J call TRBJ2-4; 11 bases align to TRBD2. This CDR3 comprises 21 residues. Trimming at V came to 4 bases and at J to 0 bases, leaving 17 bases not matched to a gene. CDR1 is MDHEN, CDR2 SYDVKM, per germline. CDR3 region: CASSSPPGLAEEGLAKNIQYF. DNA of the CDR3: TGTGCCAGCAGTTCCCCCCCGGGACTAGCGGAGGAGGGTCTAGCCAAAAACATTCAGTACTTC.

The CDR3 reads CASSPKGGGSYNEQFF. DNA for the CDR3: TGTGCCAGCAGCCCCAAAGGGGGAGGTTCCTACAATGAGCAGTTCTTC. The chain joins TRBV6-1 to TRBJ2-1; D could derive from TRBD1 or TRBD2 (6 bases each). Per the germline V gene, CDR1 is MNHNS and CDR2 is SASEGT. The CDR3 is 16 residues long. The ends were cut back, 6 bases at V and 1 base at J, with 16 bases in the middle.

This clonotype was observed at least ten times. The chain joins TRBV28 to TRBJ2-1, with 8 positions matching TRBD2. Looked up from germline, CDR1 is MDHEN and CDR2 is SYDVKM. This CDR3 region has 14 residues. V dropped 7 bases and J dropped 2; count of bases not matched to a gene: 4. The CDR3 sequence: CASNGREAYNEQFF. CDR3 in DNA: TGTGCCAGCAATGGGCGGGAGGCCTACAATGAGCAGTTCTTC.

The chain is built from TRBV12-3 or TRBV12-4 and TRBJ2-5; 7 nucleotides match TRBD2. The length of the CDR3 is 15 residues. J lost 2 bases, V lost 3 bases, and 6 bases had no gene match. The CDR3 sequence: CASSLASGPQETQYF. The DNA for the CDR3 is TGTGCCAGCAGTTTGGCTAGCGGACCTCAAGAGACCCAGTACTTC.

The gene calls are TRBV4-1 and TRBJ1-6; TRBD1 aligns across 7 bases. J lost 5 bases, V lost 0 bases, and 7 bases had no gene match. The CDR3 totals 17 residues. Germline V lookup: CDR1 MGHRA, CDR2 YSYEKL. The CDR3 sequence is CASSQETGTANNSPLHF. The CDR3 nucleotides are TGCGCCAGCAGCCAAGAAACCGGGACAGCGAATAATTCACCCCTCCACTTT.